Sequencing of this TCR beta chain was carried out in a study of CD8+ T cells in alopecia areata. Study details: People stayed on tofacitinib for 6 to 18 months, then stopped the drug for 6 months. Study results and limitations: Lesional scalp displayed greater clonality than normal scalp, most notably in alopecia totalis/universalis.

About this clone itself: The antigen is unknown.

The CDR3 spans 13 residues. Per germline, CDR1 SNHLY and CDR2 FYNNEI. Trimming cost V 6 bases and J 3 bases, with 11 bases left between them. It was cDNA, reverse transcribed from extracted RNA, that served as the sequencing template. The table came from immunoSEQ multiplex PCR; TCRdb's copy has only in-frame clones and leaves some out. Here the sample spans 140,000 to 150,000 clones, about 60% being singletons. Peripheral blood and lesional scalp punch biopsies were taken from alopecia areata patients. Investigators sorted PBMCs to obtain both CD4+ and CD8+ T cells. This sample comprised CD4+ T cells sorted from blood, obtained at week 0. The rearrangement links TRBV2 to TRBJ1-2; D unresolved. This sequence was found in a human donor with alopecia areata. The CDR3 reads CASSSWNDYGYTF. In nucleotides, the CDR3 is TGTGCCAGCAGCTCATGGAACGACTATGGCTACACCTTC.